The rows below give T cell receptor beta chains drawn from one sample of a study of human T cells and chemical hapten exposure. TCRdb re-derived calls from the RACE reads in MiXCR, one entry per CDR3 protein. The sample holds about 180,000 distinct CDR3 sequences; 25% to 30% are singletons and the top ten take roughly 3%. Sample: whole blood, taken in connection with sensitization to the hapten diphenylcyclopropenone (DPC). These receptors all come from a woman aged 25 to 39 with alopecia areata. Some clones in this sample may be carry-over from other donors' samples. Each CDR3 is given without its conserved first and last residue.

J gene	V gene	CDR3 protein
TRBJ1-1	TRBV29-1	SVERQGAKAF
TRBJ1-4	TRBV24-1	ATQEGSEEKLF
TRBJ1-2	TRBV28	ASSLLRRDRGGGYT
TRBJ2-3	TRBV10-2	ASFGGAPTDTQY
TRBJ1-4	TRBV20-1	SARDPPWSV
TRBJ1-4	TRBV5-6	ASSAQGTENEKLF
TRBJ2-1	TRBV29-1	SVDPTAYNEQF
TRBJ2-3	TRBV11-1	ASSQRAQGSDTQY
TRBJ2-5	TRBV28	ASTTRAEETQY
TRBJ2-1	TRBV20-1	SAFLGSYNEQF
TRBJ1-2	TRBV11-2	ASSPSPGRGNYGYT
TRBJ1-1	TRBV7-2	ASSWTGNTEAF
TRBJ1-2	TRBV10-3	AISRGFGYT
TRBJ2-7	TRBV11-2	ASSFSRVTGGAEQY
TRBJ1-2	TRBV5-4	ASSLIGRDNYGYT
TRBJ2-3	TRBV20-1	SANLGLGASTSTDTQY
TRBJ1-2	TRBV20-1	SARDVQGEGYT
TRBJ1-6	TRBV28	ASISSGQGASPLH
TRBJ2-5	TRBV29-1	SVPLGADQETQY
TRBJ2-1	TRBV29-1	SVAENYNEQF
TRBJ2-7	TRBV29-1	SVVQGAGEQY
TRBJ2-5	TRBV7-2	ASSLGPGGQETQY
TRBJ2-7	TRBV10-3	AISLHRTGDYEQY
TRBJ2-5	TRBV5-6	ASSSMTGAQETQY
TRBJ2-7	TRBV29-1	SVAQRGGSYEQY
TRBJ2-1	TRBV5-1	ASSHPRRGKTNNEQF
TRBJ2-1	TRBV3-1	ASSQVASRRAVEQF
TRBJ1-6	TRBV6-5	ASSYTVWSPLH
TRBJ1-2	TRBV6-2/TRBV6-3	ATSLKYGYT
TRBJ2-7	TRBV28	ASSTSGLARPYEQY
TRBJ1-1	TRBV20-1	SARSAEGTEAF
TRBJ1-1	TRBV11-1	ASSSPDRFEAF
TRBJ2-2	TRBV5-1	ASSRARTGELF
TRBJ2-2	TRBV7-2	ASSLTSVTYTGELF
TRBJ2-1	TRBV6-6	ASKGEGWYNEQF
TRBJ1-2	TRBV28	ASNPPRRNYGYT
TRBJ2-1	TRBV6-4	ASSDHGRTNEQF
TRBJ1-3	TRBV9	ASSVTGDPNTIY
TRBJ1-6	TRBV6-5	ASRLTGQGRSPLH
TRBJ1-1	TRBV29-1	SVPGGNTEAF
TRBJ2-1	TRBV5-1	ASCESSYNEQF
TRBJ2-1	TRBV7-2	ASSPIALGGNEQF
TRBJ2-7	TRBV20-1	SATKDRYEQY
TRBJ1-1	TRBV7-3	ASSRTGTGFDTEAF
TRBJ2-7	TRBV6-2/TRBV6-3	ASKVTASGGRDEQY